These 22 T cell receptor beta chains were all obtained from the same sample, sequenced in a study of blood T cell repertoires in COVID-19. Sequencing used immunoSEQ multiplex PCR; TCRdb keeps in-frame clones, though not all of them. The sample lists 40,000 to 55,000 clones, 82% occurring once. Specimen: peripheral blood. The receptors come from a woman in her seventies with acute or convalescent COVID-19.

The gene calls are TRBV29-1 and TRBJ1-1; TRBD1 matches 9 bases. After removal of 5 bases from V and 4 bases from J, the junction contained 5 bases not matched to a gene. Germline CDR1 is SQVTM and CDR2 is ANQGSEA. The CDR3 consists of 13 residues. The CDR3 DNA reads TGCAGCGTTCGGACAGGGGTGAGCACTGAAGCTTTCTTT. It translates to CSVRTGVSTEAFF. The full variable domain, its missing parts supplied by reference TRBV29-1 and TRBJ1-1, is SAVISQKPSRDICQRGTSLTIQCQVDSQVTMMFWYRQQPGQSLTLIATANQGSEATYESGFVIDKFPISRPNLTFSTLTVSNMSPEDSSIYLCSVRTGVSTEAFFGQGTRLTVV.

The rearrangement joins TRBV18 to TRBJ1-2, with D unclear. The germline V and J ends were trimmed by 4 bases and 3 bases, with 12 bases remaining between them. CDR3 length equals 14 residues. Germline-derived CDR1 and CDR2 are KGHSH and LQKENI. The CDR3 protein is CASSLGSGDYGYTF. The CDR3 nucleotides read TGTGCCAGCTCACTTGGTTCCGGGGACTATGGCTACACCTTC.

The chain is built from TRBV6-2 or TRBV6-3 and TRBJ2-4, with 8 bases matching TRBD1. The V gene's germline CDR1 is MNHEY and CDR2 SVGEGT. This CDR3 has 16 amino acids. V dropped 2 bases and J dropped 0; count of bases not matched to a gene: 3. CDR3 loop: CASSYAGQGAKNIQYF. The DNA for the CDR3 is TGTGCCAGCAGTTACGCCGGACAGGGAGCCAAAAACATTCAGTACTTC.

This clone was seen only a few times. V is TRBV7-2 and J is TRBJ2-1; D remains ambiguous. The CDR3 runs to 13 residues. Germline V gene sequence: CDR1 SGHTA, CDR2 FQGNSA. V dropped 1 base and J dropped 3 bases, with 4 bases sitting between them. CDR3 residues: CASSLVSYNEQFF. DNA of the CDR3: TGTGCCAGCAGCTTAGTCAGCTACAATGAGCAGTTCTTC.

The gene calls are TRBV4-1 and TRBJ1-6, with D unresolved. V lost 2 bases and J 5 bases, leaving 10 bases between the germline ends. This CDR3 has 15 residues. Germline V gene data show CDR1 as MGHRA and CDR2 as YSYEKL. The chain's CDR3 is CASSQRAGDNSPLHF. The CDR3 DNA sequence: TGCGCCAGCAGCCAACGAGCGGGCGATAATTCACCCCTCCACTTT.

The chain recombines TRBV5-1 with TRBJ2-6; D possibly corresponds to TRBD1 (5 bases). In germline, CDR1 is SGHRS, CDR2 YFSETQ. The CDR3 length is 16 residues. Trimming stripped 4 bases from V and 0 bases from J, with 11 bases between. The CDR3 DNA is TGCGCCAGCAGCCCCGGACAATACTCTGGGGCCAACGTCCTGACTTTC. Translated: CASSPGQYSGANVLTF.

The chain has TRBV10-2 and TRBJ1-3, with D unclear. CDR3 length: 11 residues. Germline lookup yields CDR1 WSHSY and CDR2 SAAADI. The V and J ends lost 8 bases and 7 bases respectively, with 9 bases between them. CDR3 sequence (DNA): TGCGCCAGCGGCCCCGGGAACACCATATATTTT. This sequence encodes CASGPGNTIYF.

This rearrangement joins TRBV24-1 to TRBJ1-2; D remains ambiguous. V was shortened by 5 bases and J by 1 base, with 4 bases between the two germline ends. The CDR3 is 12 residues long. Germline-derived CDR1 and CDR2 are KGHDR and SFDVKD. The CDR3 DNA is TGTGCCACCAGTGTGAGTAACTATGGCTACACCTTC. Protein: CATSVSNYGYTF.

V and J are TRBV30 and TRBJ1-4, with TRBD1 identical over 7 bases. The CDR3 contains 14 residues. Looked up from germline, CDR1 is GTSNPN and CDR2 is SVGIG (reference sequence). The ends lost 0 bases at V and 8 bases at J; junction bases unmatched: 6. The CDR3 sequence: CAWSVRQGREKLFF. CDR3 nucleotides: TGTGCCTGGAGTGTTAGACAGGGCCGGGAAAAACTGTTTTTT.

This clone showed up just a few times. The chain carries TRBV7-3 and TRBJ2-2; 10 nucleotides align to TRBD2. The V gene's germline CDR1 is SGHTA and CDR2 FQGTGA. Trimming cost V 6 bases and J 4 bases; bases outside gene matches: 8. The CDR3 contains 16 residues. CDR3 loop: CASRASTSGLTGELFF. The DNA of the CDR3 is TGTGCCAGCAGGGCCTCGACTAGCGGGCTCACCGGGGAGCTGTTTTTT.

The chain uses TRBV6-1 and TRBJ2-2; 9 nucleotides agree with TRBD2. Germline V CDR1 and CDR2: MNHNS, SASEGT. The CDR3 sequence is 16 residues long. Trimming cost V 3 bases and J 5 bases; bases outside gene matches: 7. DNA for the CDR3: TGTGCCAGCAGTGAGCGGGAGGGACGGGGAACCGGGGAGCTGTTTTTT. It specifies CASSEREGRGTGELFF.

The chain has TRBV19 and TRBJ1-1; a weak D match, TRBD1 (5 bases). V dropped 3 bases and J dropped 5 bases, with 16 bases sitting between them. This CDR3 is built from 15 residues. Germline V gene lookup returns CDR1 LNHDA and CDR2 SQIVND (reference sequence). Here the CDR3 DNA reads TGTGCCAGTAGTATCTACACCGGGGGGAATACTGAAGCTTTCTTT. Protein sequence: CASSIYTGGNTEAFF.

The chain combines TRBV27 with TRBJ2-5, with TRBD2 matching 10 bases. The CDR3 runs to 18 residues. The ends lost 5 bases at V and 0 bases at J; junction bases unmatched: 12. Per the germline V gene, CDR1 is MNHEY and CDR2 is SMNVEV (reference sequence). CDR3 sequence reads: CASSGSRTSGEYQETQYF. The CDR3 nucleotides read TGTGCCAGCAGTGGCTCCCGGACTAGCGGAGAGTACCAAGAGACCCAGTACTTC.

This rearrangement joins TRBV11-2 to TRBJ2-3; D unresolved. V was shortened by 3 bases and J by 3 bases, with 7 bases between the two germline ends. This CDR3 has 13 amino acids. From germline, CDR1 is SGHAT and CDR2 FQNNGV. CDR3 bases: TGTGCCAGCAGCTTTCTACGGACAGATACGCAGTATTTT. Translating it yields CASSFLRTDTQYF.

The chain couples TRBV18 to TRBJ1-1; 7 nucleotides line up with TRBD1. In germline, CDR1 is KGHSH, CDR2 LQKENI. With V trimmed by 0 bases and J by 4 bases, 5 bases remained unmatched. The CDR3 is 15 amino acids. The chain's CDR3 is CASSPPTGRPTEAFF. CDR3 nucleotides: TGTGCCAGCTCACCACCGACAGGGAGACCCACTGAAGCTTTCTTT.

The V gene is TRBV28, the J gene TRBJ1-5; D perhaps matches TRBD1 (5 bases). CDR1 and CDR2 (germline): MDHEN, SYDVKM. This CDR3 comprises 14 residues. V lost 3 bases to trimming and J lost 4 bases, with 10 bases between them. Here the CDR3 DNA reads TGTGCCAGCAGTTTTTTTAGGGGAAATCAGCCCCAGCATTTT. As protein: CASSFFRGNQPQHF.

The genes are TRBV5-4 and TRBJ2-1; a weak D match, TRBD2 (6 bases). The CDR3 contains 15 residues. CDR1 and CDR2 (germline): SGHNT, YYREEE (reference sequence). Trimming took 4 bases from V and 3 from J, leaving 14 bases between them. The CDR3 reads CASSLSTSIYNEQFF. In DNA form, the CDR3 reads TGTGCCAGCAGCCTTTCTACTAGCATCTACAATGAGCAGTTCTTC.

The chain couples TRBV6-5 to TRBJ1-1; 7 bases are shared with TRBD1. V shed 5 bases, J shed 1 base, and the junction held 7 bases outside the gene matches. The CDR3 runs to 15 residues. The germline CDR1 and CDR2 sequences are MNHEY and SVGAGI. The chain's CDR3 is CASSKRQGRNTEAFF. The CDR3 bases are TGTGCCAGCAGTAAAAGACAGGGTAGGAACACTGAAGCTTTCTTT.

The CDR3 DNA follows: TGTGCCAGCAGCCCCAAGACAGCGCTGGATCCCAGAGTCGAGCAGTTCTTC. Its translation: CASSPKTALDPRVEQFF. The chain joins TRBV7-3 to TRBJ2-1; D is possibly TRBD1 (5 bases). Trimming pared 5 bases from V and 10 bases from J, leaving 27 bases between. The CDR3 consists of 17 residues. CDR1 is SGHTA, CDR2 FQGTGA, per germline. Drawing the rest from reference TRBV7-3 and TRBJ2-1, the complete variable domain is GAGVSQTPSNKVTEKGKYVELRCDPISGHTALYWYRQSLGQGPEFLIYFQGTGAADDSGLPNDRFFAVRPEGSVSTLKIQRTERGDSAVYLCASSPKTALDPRVEQFFGPGTRLTVL.

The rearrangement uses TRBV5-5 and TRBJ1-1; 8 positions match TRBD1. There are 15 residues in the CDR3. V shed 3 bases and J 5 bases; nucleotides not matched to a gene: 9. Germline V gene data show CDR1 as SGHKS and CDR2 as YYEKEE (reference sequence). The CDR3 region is CASSSEQGVGTEAFF. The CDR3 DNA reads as TGTGCCAGCAGCTCTGAACAGGGGGTAGGAACTGAAGCTTTCTTT.

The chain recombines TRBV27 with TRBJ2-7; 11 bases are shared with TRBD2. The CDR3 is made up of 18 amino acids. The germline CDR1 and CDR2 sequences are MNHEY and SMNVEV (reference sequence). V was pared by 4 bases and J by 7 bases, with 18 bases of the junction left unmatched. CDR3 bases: TGTGCCAGCAGTTGGTGGCTAGCGGGAGGCTCATCAGTGGGGGAGCAGTACTTC. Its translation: CASSWWLAGGSSVGEQYF.

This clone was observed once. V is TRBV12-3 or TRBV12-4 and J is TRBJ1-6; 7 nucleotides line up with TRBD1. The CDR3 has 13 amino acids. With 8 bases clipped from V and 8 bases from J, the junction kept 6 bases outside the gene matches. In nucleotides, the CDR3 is TGTGCCAGCGGATGGACAGGAGATTCACCCCTCCACTTT. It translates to CASGWTGDSPLHF.